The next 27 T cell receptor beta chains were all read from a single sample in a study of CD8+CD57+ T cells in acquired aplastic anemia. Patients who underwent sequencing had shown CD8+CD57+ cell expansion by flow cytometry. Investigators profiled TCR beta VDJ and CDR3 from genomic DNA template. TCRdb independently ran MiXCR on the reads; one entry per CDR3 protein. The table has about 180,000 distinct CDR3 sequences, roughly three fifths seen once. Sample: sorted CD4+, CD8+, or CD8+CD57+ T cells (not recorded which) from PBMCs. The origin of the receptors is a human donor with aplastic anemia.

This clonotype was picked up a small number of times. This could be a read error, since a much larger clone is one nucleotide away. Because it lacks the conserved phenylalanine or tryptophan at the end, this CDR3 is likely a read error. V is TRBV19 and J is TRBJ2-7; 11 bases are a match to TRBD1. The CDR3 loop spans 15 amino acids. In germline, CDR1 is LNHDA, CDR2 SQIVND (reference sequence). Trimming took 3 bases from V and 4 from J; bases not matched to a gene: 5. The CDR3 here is CASSIGTGGLYEQYL. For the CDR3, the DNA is TGTGCCAGTAGTATCGGGACAGGGGGACTTTACGAGCAGTACCTC.

The CDR3 sequence: CATSPGAVETQYF. The CDR3 coding sequence is TGTGCCACCAGTCCAGGGGCGGTAGAGACCCAGTACTTC. The V and J genes are TRBV24-1 and TRBJ2-5; TRBD1 is a possible D gene (6 bases). Germline V gives CDR1 KGHDR, CDR2 SFDVKD. Trimming removed 6 bases at V and 4 bases at J, with 11 bases between. This CDR3 has 13 amino acids.

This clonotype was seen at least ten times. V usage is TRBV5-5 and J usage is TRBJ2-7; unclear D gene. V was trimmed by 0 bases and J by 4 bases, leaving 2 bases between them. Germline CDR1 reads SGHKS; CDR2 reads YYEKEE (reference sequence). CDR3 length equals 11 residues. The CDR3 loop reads CASSLAYEQYF. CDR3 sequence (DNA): TGTGCCAGCAGCTTGGCTTACGAGCAGTACTTC. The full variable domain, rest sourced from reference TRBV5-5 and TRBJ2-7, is DAGVTQSPTHLIKTRGQQVTLRCSPISGHKSVSWYQQVLGQGPQFIFQYYEKEERGRGNFPDRFSARQFPNYSSELNVNALLLGDSALYLCASSLAYEQYFGPGTRLTVT.

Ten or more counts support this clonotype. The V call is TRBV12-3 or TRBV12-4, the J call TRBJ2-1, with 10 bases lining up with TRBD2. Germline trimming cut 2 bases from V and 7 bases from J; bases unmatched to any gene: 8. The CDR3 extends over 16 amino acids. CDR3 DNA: TGTGCCAGCAGTTTACCAGCGGGGGGGGCCATTAATGAGCAGTTCTTC. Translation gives CASSLPAGGAINEQFF.

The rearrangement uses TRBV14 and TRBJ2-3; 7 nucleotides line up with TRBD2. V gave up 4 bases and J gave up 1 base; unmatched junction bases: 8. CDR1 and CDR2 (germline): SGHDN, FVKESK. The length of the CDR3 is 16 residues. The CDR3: CASSLKPGGGTDTQYF. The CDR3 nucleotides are TGTGCCAGCAGCCTAAAGCCGGGGGGTGGCACAGATACGCAGTATTTT. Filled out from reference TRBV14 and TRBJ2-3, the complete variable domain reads EAGVTQFPSHSVIEKGQTVTLRCDPISGHDNLYWYRRVMGKEIKFLLHFVKESKQDESGMPNNRFLAERTGGTYSTLKVQPAELEDSGVYFCASSLKPGGGTDTQYFGPGTRLTVL.

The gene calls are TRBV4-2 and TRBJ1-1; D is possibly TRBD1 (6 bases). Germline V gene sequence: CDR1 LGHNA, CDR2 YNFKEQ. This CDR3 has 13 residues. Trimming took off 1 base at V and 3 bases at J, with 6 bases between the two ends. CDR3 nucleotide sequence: TGTGCCAGCAGCCAAGCAGGGGACACTGAAGCTTTCTTT. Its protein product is CASSQAGDTEAFF.

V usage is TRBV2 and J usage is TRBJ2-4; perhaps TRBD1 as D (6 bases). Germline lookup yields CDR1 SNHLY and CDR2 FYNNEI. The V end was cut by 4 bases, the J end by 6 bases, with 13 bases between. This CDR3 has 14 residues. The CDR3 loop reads CASSVFTGSNIQYF. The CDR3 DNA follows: TGTGCCAGCAGTGTCTTTACAGGGTCAAACATTCAGTACTTC.

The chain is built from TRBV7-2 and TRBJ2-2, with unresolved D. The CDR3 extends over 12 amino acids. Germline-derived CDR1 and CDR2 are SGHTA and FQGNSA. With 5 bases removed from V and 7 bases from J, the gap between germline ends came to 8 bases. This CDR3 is CASSLQHGELFF. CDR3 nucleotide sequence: TGTGCCAGCAGCCTGCAGCACGGGGAGCTGTTTTTT.

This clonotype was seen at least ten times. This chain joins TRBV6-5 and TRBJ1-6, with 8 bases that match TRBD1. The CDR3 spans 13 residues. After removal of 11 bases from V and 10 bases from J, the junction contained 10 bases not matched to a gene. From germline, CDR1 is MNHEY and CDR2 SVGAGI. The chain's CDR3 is CAELVHRGSPLHF. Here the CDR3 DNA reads TGTGCCGAGCTTGTCCACAGGGGGTCACCCCTCCACTTT.

The CDR3 nucleotides read TGTGCCAGCAGCCCCCCATTTAGGGACTCTGGGGCCAACGTCCTGACTTTC. Protein product: CASSPPFRDSGANVLTF. The rearrangement joins TRBV7-6 to TRBJ2-6; D uncertain. Germline CDR1 reads SGHVS; CDR2 reads FNYEAQ. This CDR3 comprises 17 residues. With 5 bases removed from V and 0 bases from J, the gap between germline ends came to 14 bases.

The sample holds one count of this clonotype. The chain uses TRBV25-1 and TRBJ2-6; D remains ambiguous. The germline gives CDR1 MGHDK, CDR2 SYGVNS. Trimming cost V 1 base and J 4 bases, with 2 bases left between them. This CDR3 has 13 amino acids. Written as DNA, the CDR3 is TGTGCCAGCAGTGAATCAGGGGCCAACGTCCTGACTTTC. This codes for CASSESGANVLTF.

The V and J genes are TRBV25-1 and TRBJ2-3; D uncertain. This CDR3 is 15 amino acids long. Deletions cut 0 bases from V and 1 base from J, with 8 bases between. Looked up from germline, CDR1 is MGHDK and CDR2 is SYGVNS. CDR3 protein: CASSEYSTCTDTQYF. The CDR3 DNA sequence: TGTGCCAGCAGTGAATACTCCACCTGCACAGATACGCAGTATTTT.

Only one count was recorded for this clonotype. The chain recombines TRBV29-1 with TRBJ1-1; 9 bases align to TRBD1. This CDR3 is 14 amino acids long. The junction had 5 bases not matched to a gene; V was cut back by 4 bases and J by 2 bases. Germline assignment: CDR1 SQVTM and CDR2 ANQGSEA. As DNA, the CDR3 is TGCAGCGTTGCGACAGGGGGATTTAACACTGAAGCTTTCTTT. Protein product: CSVATGGFNTEAFF.

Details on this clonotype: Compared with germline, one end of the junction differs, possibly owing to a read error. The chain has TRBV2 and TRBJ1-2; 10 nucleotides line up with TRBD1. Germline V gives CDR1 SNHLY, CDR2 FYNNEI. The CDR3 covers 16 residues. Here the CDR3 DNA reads TGCGCCAGCAGTGATAAGTGGGGACAGGGGTACTATGGCTACACCTTC. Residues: CASSDKWGQGYYGYTF.

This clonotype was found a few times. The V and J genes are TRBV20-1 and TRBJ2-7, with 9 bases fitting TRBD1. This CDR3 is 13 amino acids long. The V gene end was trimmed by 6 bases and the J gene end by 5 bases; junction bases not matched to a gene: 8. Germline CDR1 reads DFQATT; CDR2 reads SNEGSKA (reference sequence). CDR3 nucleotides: TGCAGTGCCAACAGGGGGCTAACGGACGAGCAGTACTTC. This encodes CSANRGLTDEQYF.

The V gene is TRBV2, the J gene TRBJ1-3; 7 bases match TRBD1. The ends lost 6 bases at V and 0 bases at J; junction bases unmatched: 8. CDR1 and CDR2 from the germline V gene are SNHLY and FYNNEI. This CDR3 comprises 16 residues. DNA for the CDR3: TGTGCCAGCAGGTCTAGGGACAGAGTCTCTGGAAACACCATATATTTT. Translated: CASRSRDRVSGNTIYF.

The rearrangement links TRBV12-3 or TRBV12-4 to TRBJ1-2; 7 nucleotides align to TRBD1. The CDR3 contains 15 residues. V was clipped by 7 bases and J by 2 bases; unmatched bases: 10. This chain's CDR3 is CASMRSGGTNYGYTF. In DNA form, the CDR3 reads TGTGCCAGCATGAGGTCAGGGGGGACCAACTATGGCTACACCTTC.

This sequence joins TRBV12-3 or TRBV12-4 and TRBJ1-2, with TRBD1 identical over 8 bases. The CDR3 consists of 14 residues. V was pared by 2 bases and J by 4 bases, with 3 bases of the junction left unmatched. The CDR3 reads CASSLQGASYGYTF. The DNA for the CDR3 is TGTGCCAGCAGTTTACAGGGGGCTAGCTATGGCTACACCTTC.

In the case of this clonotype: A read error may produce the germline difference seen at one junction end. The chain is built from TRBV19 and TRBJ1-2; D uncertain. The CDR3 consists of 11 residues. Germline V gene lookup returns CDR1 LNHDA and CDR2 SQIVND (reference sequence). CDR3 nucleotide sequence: TGTGCCAGTCTCGGCCTGAGCGGCTGCACCTTC. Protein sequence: CASLGLSGCTF. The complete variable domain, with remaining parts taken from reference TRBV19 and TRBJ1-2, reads DGGITQSPKYLFRKEGQNVTLSCEQNLNHDAMYWYRQDPGQGLRLIYYSQIVNDFQKGDIAEGYSVSREKKESFPLTVTSAQKNPTAFYLCASLGLSGCTFGSGTRLTVV.

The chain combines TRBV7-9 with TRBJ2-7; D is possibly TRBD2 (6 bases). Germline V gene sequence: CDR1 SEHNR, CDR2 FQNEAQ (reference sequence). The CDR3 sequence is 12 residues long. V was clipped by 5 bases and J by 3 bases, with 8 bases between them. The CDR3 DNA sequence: TGTGCCAGCAGCCCGGACTACTACGAGCAGTACTTC. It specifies CASSPDYYEQYF.

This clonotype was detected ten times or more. The CDR3 region is CASSDGGADTGNTIYF. CDR3 nucleotides: TGTGCCAGCAGTGATGGGGGCGCGGACACTGGAAACACCATATATTTT. This chain uses TRBV6-1 with TRBJ1-3, with a weak D call TRBD1 (6 bases). The CDR3 consists of 16 residues. V dropped 3 bases and J dropped 2 bases, with 14 bases sitting between them. Germline CDR1 MNHNS, CDR2 SASEGT.

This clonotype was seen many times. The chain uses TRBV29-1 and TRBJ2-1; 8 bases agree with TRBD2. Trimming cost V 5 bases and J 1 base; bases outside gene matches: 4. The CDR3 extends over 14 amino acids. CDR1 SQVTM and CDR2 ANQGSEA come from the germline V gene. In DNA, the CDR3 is TGCAGCGTTCGGGAGGGGGGGTCCTACAATGAGCAGTTCTTC. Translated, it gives CSVREGGSYNEQFF.

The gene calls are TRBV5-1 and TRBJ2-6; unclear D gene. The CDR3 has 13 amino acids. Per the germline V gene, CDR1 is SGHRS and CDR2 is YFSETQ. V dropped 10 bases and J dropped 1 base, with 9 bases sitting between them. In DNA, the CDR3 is TGCGCCTGCGGACCATCTGGGGCCAACGTCCTGACTTTC. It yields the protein CACGPSGANVLTF. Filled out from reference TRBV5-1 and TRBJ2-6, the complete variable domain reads KAGVTQTPRYLIKTRGQQVTLSCSPISGHRSVSWYQQTPGQGLQFLFEYFSETQRNKGNFPGRFSGRQFSNSRSEMNVSTLELGDSALYLCACGPSGANVLTFGAGSRLTVL.

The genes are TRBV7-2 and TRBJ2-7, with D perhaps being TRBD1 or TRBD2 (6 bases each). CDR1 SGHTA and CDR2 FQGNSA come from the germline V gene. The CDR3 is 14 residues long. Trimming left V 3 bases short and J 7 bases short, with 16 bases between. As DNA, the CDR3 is TGTGCCAGCAGCTTTCAGGGGACTTCAGGGGAGCAGTACTTC. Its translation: CASSFQGTSGEQYF.

As DNA, the CDR3 is TGTGCCAGCAGCTTAGGATCGGGACAGGGGAACACTGAAGCTTTCTTT. Residues: CASSLGSGQGNTEAFF. The rearrangement joins TRBV7-2 to TRBJ1-1; 9 nucleotides align to TRBD1. This CDR3 region has 16 residues. The V gene end was trimmed by 1 base and the J gene end by 1 base; junction bases not matched to a gene: 4. Germline loops: CDR1 SGHTA, CDR2 FQGNSA.

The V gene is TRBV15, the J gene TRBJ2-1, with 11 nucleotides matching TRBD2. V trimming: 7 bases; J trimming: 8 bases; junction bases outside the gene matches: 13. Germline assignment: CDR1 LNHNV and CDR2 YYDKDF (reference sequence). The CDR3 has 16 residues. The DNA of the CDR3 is TGTGCCACCACCCCCAGGGTGGCTAGCGGGGGGCATGAGCAGTTCTTC. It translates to CATTPRVASGGHEQFF.

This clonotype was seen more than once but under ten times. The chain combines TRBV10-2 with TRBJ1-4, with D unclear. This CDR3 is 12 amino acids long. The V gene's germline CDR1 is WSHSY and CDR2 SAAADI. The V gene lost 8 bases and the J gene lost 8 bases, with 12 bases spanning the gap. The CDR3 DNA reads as TGCGCCAGCGGGAGTAACGCCGAAAAACTGTTTTTT. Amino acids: CASGSNAEKLFF.